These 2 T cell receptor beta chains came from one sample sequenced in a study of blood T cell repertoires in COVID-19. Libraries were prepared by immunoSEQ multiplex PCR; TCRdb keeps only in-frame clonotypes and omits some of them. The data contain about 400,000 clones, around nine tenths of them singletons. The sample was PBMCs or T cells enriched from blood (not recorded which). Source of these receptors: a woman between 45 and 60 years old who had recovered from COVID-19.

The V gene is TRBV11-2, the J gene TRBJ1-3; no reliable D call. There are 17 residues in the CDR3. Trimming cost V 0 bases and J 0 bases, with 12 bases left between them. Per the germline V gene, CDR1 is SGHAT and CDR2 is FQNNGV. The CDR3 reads CASSLEPFRGSGNTIYF. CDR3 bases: TGTGCCAGCAGCTTAGAACCCTTCCGGGGCTCTGGAAACACCATATATTTT.

CDR3 sequence: CASSLAQGPYGTEAFF. DNA for the CDR3: TGTGCCAGCAGTCTGGCACAGGGGCCCTATGGGACAGAAGCTTTCTTT. The V call is TRBV28, the J call TRBJ1-1, with 7 bases matching TRBD1. The CDR3 runs to 16 residues. J lost 8 bases, V lost 5 bases, and 17 bases had no gene match. Per the germline V gene, CDR1 is MDHEN and CDR2 is SYDVKM. Looking up the rest from reference TRBV28 and TRBJ1-1 gives the full variable domain: DVKVTQSSRYLVKRTGEKVFLECVQDMDHENMFWYRQDPGLGLRLIYFSYDVKMKEKGDIPEGYSVSREKKERFSLILESASTNQTSMYLCASSLAQGPYGTEAFFGQGTRLTVV.